The TCR beta chain under discussion was sequenced for a study of CD8+ T cells in alopecia areata. A FACSAria was used to sort CD4+ and CD8+ T cells. These cells came from PBMCs. Extraction of RNA preceded its reverse transcription into cDNA, which served as the sequencing template. TCRdb's table, derived via immunoSEQ multiplex PCR, lists solely in-frame clones and lacks some. The sample lists 110,000 or so clones; roughly two fifths were seen once. Sequencing was done on a sample of CD4+ T cells sorted from blood. This receptor was identified in a human donor with alopecia areata.

The CDR3 region is CASAKTGTGELFF. The DNA of the CDR3 is TGTGCGTCGGCCAAGACAGGGACCGGGGAGCTGTTTTTT. The J gene is TRBJ2-2, the V gene TRBV30, with 7 bases matching TRBD1. This CDR3 is built from 13 residues. Germline V gene data show CDR1 as GTSNPN and CDR2 as SVGIG (reference sequence).